These T cell receptor beta chains were read from a single sample in a study of blood T cell repertoires in COVID-19. Method: immunoSEQ multiplex PCR; TCRdb's copy keeps in-frame clones and lacks some. The sample gives fewer than 150,000 clones, around 83% of which show up once; 4.3% is in the top ten. Source material: peripheral blood. These TCRs come from a human donor in a cohort sampled during active COVID-19. Both conserved end residues are part of each CDR3. D genes are given only for firm matches. The size field is filled for only some rows; it gives once, few, many or a size class.

clone size: .
V gene: TRBV3-1/TRBV3-2
D gene: TRBD1
J gene: TRBJ1-5
CDR3 protein: CASSLTGSSQPQHF
CDR3 DNA: TGTGCCAGCAGCCTGACAGGGAGCAGTCAGCCCCAGCATTTT

clone size: .
V gene: TRBV19
D gene: .
J gene: TRBJ1-1
CDR3 protein: CASSNTAATEAFF
CDR3 DNA: TGTGCCAGTAGTAACACGGCGGCAACTGAAGCTTTCTTT

clone size: .
V gene: TRBV6-2/TRBV6-3
D gene: TRBD2
J gene: TRBJ2-1
CDR3 protein: CASSYMPASGGNHNEQFF
CDR3 DNA: TGTGCCAGCAGTTACATGCCGGCTAGCGGGGGGAACCACAATGAGCAGTTCTTC

clone size: .
V gene: TRBV19
D gene: .
J gene: TRBJ1-1
CDR3 protein: CASSIGEGSSEAFF
CDR3 DNA: TGTGCCAGTAGTATAGGGGAGGGTTCCTCTGAAGCTTTCTTT

clone size: .
V gene: TRBV5-6
D gene: .
J gene: TRBJ1-3
CDR3 protein: CASMAEPSSGNTIYF
CDR3 DNA: TGTGCCAGCATGGCGGAGCCGAGCTCTGGAAACACCATATATTTT

clone size: .
V gene: TRBV30
D gene: .
J gene: TRBJ1-1
CDR3 protein: CAWSVLGVGTEAFF
CDR3 DNA: TGTGCCTGGAGTGTACTCGGGGTTGGAACTGAAGCTTTCTTT

clone size: .
V gene: TRBV19
D gene: .
J gene: TRBJ2-1
CDR3 protein: CASSIGFLNEQFF
CDR3 DNA: TGTGCCAGTAGTATTGGCTTCCTCAATGAGCAGTTCTTC

clone size: .
V gene: TRBV7-2
D gene: TRBD1
J gene: TRBJ2-7
CDR3 protein: CASSPWDRTRTYEQYF
CDR3 DNA: TGTGCCAGCAGCCCCTGGGACAGGACGAGGACCTACGAGCAGTACTTC

clone size: once
V gene: TRBV7-2
D gene: TRBD1
J gene: TRBJ2-3
CDR3 protein: CASSSIQGVVTDTQYF
CDR3 DNA: TGTGCCAGCAGCTCCATACAGGGGGTCGTAACAGATACGCAGTATTTT

clone size: .
V gene: TRBV5-6
D gene: TRBD2
J gene: TRBJ2-5
CDR3 protein: CASSLGELRLAGEETQYF
CDR3 DNA: TGTGCCAGCAGTCTGGGAGAGTTGAGGCTAGCGGGAGAAGAGACCCAGTACTTC

clone size: .
V gene: TRBV5-6
D gene: TRBD2
J gene: TRBJ2-5
CDR3 protein: CASSRPGTSGRAGGETQYF
CDR3 DNA: TGTGCCAGCAGCCGACCTGGGACTAGCGGGAGGGCCGGAGGGGAGACCCAGTACTTC

clone size: .
V gene: TRBV7-2
D gene: TRBD1
J gene: TRBJ2-1
CDR3 protein: CASSSPGQGKLFEQFF
CDR3 DNA: TGTGCCAGCAGCTCACCCGGACAGGGTAAGTTATTTGAGCAGTTCTTC

clone size: .
V gene: TRBV7-2
D gene: TRBD1
J gene: TRBJ2-3
CDR3 protein: CASSRDSFTDTQYF
CDR3 DNA: TGTGCCAGCAGCCGGGACAGTTTCACAGATACGCAGTATTTT

clone size: .
V gene: TRBV6-8
D gene: TRBD1
J gene: TRBJ2-1
CDR3 protein: CASSLTGTGGFTGPWGNEQFF
CDR3 DNA: TGTGCCAGCAGCCTAACCGGGACAGGGGGTTTCACCGGTCCCTGGGGCAATGAGCAGTTCTTC

clone size: .
V gene: TRBV12-3/TRBV12-4
D gene: .
J gene: TRBJ1-2
CDR3 protein: CASSPRAVRGYTF
CDR3 DNA: TGTGCCAGCAGTCCCAGAGCGGTAAGAGGCTACACCTTC

clone size: once
V gene: TRBV2
D gene: .
J gene: TRBJ1-2
CDR3 protein: CASRDFGAFYGYTF
CDR3 DNA: TGTGCCAGCAGGGACTTTGGAGCCTTTTATGGCTACACCTTC

clone size: .
V gene: TRBV4-3
D gene: TRBD1
J gene: TRBJ2-7
CDR3 protein: CASSQVGQGYEQYF
CDR3 DNA: TGCGCCAGCAGCCAAGTGGGACAGGGCTACGAGCAGTACTTC

clone size: .
V gene: TRBV11-1
D gene: .
J gene: TRBJ2-1
CDR3 protein: CASSLALNEQFF
CDR3 DNA: TGTGCCAGCAGCCTCGCGCTGAATGAGCAGTTCTTC

clone size: .
V gene: TRBV11-2
D gene: .
J gene: TRBJ1-2
CDR3 protein: CASSPPNRAYGYTF
CDR3 DNA: TGTGCCAGCAGCCCTCCGAACAGGGCGTACGGCTACACCTTC

clone size: .
V gene: TRBV4-3
D gene: .
J gene: TRBJ2-3
CDR3 protein: CASSQAADTQYF
CDR3 DNA: TGCGCCAGCAGCCAAGCCGCAGATACGCAGTATTTT

clone size: .
V gene: TRBV2
D gene: TRBD1
J gene: TRBJ1-4
CDR3 protein: CASSEGQGAGLGEKLFF
CDR3 DNA: TGTGCCAGCAGTGAAGGGCAGGGGGCAGGGTTAGGAGAAAAACTGTTTTTT

clone size: .
V gene: TRBV5-1
D gene: TRBD2
J gene: TRBJ2-7
CDR3 protein: CASSWEGEQYF
CDR3 DNA: TGCGCCAGCAGCTGGGAGGGCGAGCAGTACTTC

clone size: .
V gene: TRBV6-5
D gene: .
J gene: TRBJ1-1
CDR3 protein: CASSYRSYSNTEAFF
CDR3 DNA: TGTGCCAGCAGTTACCGCAGTTATTCGAACACTGAAGCTTTCTTT

clone size: .
V gene: TRBV19
D gene: .
J gene: TRBJ2-5
CDR3 protein: CASSIALEETQYF
CDR3 DNA: TGTGCCAGTAGTATAGCCCTGGAGGAGACCCAGTACTTC

clone size: .
V gene: TRBV20-1
D gene: .
J gene: TRBJ1-3
CDR3 protein: CSASPAGNTIYF
CDR3 DNA: TGCAGTGCTAGTCCAGCTGGAAACACCATATATTTT

clone size: .
V gene: TRBV9
D gene: TRBD1
J gene: TRBJ1-2
CDR3 protein: CASSASPGGFYGYTF
CDR3 DNA: TGTGCCAGCAGCGCATCACCAGGGGGTTTCTATGGCTACACCTTC

clone size: .
V gene: TRBV7-9
D gene: TRBD2
J gene: TRBJ2-5
CDR3 protein: CASSLDFGGRAGEQETQYF
CDR3 DNA: TGTGCCAGCAGCTTAGATTTTGGCGGGAGGGCCGGTGAACAAGAGACCCAGTACTTC

clone size: .
V gene: TRBV5-1
D gene: .
J gene: TRBJ2-2
CDR3 protein: CASSLHQGNTGELFF
CDR3 DNA: TGCGCCAGCAGCTTGCATCAGGGAAACACCGGGGAGCTGTTTTTT

clone size: once
V gene: TRBV5-1
D gene: TRBD1
J gene: TRBJ1-2
CDR3 protein: CASGGQGGGYTF
CDR3 DNA: TGCGCCAGCGGGGGACAGGGCGGGGGCTACACCTTC